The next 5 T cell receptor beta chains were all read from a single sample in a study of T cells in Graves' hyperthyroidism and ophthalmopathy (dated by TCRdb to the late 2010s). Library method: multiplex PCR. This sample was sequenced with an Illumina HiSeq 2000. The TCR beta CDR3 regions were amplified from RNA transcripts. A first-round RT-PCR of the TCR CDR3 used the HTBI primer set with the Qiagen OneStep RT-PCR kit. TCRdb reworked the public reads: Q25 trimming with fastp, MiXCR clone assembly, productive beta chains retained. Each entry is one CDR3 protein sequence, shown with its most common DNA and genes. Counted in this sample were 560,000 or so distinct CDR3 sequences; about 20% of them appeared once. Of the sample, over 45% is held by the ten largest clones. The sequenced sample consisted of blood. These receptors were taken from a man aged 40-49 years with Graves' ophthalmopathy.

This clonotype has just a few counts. For the CDR3, the DNA is TGTGCCACCAGCAGAGATCTCACTAGCGGGAGTGTCAATGAGCAGTTCTTC. It codes for CATSRDLTSGSVNEQFF. This chain uses TRBV15 with TRBJ2-1; 11 bases are a match to TRBD2. Looked up from germline, CDR1 is LNHNV and CDR2 is YYDKDF (reference sequence). V was pared by 0 bases and J by 6 bases, with 7 bases of the junction left unmatched. CDR3 length: 17 amino acids.

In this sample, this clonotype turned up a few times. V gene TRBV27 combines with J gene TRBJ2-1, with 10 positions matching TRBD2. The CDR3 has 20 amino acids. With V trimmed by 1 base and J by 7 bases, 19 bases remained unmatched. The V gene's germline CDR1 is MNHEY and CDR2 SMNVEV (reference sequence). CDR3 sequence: CASSLYGQVGAGGPRNEQFF. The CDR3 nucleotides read TGTGCCAGCAGTTTATACGGACAGGTCGGAGCGGGAGGGCCCCGGAATGAGCAGTTCTTC.

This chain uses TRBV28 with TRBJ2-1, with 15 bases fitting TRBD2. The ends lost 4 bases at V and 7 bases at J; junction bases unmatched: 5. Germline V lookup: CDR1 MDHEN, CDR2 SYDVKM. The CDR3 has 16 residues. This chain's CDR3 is CASSSPGTSGRNEQFF. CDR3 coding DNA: TGTGCCAGCAGTTCCCCAGGGACTAGCGGGAGGAATGAGCAGTTCTTC.

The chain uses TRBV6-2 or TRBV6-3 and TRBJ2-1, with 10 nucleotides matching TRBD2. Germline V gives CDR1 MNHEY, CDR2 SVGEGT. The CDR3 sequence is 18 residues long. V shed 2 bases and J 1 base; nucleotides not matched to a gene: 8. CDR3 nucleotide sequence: TGTGCCAGCAGTTACACTAGCGGGACCACCTCATCCTACAATGAGCAGTTCTTC. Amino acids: CASSYTSGTTSSYNEQFF.

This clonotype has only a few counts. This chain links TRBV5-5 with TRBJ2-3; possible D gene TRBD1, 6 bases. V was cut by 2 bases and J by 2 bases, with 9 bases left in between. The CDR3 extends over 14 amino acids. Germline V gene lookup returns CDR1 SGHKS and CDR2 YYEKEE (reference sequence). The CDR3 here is CASSFRTATDTQYF. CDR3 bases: TGTGCCAGCAGCTTTAGGACAGCCACAGATACGCAGTATTTT.